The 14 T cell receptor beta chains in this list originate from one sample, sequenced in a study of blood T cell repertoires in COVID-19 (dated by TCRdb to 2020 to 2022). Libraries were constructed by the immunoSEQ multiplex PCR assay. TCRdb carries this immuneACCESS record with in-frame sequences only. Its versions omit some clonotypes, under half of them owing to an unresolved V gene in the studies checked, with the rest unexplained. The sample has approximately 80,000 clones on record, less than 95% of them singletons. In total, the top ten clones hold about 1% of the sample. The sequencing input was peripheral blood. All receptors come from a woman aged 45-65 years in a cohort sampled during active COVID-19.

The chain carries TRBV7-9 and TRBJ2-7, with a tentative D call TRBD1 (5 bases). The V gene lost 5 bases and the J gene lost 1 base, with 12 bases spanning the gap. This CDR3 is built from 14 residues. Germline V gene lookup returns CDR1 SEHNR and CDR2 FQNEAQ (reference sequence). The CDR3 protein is CASSETATSYEQYF. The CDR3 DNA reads TGTGCCAGCAGCGAGACAGCCACGTCCTACGAGCAGTACTTC.

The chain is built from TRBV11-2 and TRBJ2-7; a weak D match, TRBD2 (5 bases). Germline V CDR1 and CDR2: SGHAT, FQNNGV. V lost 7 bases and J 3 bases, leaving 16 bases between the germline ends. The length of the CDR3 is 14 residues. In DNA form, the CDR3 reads TGTGCCAGCAAGGAGGACTTCGCCCTCTACGAGCAGTACTTC. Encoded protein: CASKEDFALYEQYF.

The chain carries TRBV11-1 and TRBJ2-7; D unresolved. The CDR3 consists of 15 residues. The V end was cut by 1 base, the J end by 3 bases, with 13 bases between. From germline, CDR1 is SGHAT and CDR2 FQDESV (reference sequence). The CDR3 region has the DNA TGTGCCAGCAGCTTAGAAAGAGGCCCATTCTACGAGCAGTACTTC. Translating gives CASSLERGPFYEQYF.

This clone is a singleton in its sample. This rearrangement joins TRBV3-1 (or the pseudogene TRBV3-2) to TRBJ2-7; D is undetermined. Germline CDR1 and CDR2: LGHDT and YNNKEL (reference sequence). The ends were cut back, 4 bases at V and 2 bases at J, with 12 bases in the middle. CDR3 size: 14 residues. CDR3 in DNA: TGTGCCAGCAGCCGGTGGGCTGCCGCCTACGAGCAGTACTTC. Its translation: CASSRWAAAYEQYF.

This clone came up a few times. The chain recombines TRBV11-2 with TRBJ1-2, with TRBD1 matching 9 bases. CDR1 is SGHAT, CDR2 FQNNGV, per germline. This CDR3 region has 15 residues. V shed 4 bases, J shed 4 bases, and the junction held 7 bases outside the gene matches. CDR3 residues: CASSSPGQGPYGYTF. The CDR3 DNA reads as TGTGCCAGCAGCTCCCCGGGACAGGGACCCTATGGCTACACCTTC.

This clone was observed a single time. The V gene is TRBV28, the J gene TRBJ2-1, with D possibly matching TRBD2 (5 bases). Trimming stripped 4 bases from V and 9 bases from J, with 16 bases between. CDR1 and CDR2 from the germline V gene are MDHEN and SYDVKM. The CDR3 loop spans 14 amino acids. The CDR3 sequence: CASSYLVAGPEQFF. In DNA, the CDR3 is TGTGCCAGCAGTTATCTCGTTGCGGGCCCTGAGCAGTTCTTC.

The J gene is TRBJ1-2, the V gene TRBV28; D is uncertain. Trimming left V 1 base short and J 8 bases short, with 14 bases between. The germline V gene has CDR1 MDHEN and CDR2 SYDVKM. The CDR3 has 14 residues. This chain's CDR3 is CASSLLERAEGYTF. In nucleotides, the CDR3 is TGTGCCAGCAGTTTATTAGAGAGGGCGGAGGGCTACACCTTC.

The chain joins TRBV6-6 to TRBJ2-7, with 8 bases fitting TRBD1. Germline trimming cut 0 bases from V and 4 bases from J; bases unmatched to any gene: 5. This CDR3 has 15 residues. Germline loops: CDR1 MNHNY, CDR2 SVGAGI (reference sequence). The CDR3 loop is CASSYSKQGAYEQYF. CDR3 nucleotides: TGTGCCAGCAGTTACTCGAAGCAGGGGGCATACGAGCAGTACTTC.

This CDR3 is CASSLQGNIYEQYF. In DNA form, the CDR3 reads TGTGCCAGCAGCCTACAGGGGAATATCTACGAGCAGTACTTC. The chain is built from TRBV21-1 and TRBJ2-7; the table gives TRBD1 as D, unverified against the DNA. TRBV21-1 is shown as a pseudogene. The CDR3 loop spans 14 amino acids.

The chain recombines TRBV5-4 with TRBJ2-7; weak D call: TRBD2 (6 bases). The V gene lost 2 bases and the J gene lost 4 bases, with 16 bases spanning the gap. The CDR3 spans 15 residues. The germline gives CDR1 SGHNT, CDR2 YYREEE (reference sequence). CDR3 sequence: CASSFDVGGEYEQYF. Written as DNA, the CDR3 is TGTGCCAGCAGCTTCGACGTAGGCGGGGAGTACGAGCAGTACTTC.

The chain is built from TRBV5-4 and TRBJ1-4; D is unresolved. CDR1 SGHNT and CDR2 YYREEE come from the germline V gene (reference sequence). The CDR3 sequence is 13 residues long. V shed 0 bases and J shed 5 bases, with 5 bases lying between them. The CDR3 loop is CASSLGGNEKLFF. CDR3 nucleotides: TGTGCCAGCAGCTTGGGAGGGAATGAAAAACTGTTTTTT.

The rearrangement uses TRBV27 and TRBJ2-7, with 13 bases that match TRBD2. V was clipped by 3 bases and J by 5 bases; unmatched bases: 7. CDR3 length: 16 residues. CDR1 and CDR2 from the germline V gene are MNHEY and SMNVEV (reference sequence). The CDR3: CASSFRGTSGIHEQYF. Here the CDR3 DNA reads TGTGCCAGCAGTTTTCGCGGGACTAGCGGGATCCACGAGCAGTACTTC.

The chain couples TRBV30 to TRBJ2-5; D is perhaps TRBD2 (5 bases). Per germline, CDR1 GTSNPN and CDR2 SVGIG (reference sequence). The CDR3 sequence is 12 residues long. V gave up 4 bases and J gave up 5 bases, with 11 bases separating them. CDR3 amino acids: CAWKGSGETQYF. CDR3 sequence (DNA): TGTGCCTGGAAGGGCTCGGGGGAGACCCAGTACTTC.

The CDR3 region has the DNA TGTGCCAGCAGTTTAGTTCCGGAGGTCTACGAGCAGTACTTC. It specifies CASSLVPEVYEQYF. The chain employs TRBV27 and TRBJ2-7; D is perhaps TRBD2 (5 bases). The CDR3 has 14 amino acids. Germline CDR1 is MNHEY and CDR2 is SMNVEV (reference sequence). V lost 2 bases, J lost 3 bases, and 11 bases lay in between.